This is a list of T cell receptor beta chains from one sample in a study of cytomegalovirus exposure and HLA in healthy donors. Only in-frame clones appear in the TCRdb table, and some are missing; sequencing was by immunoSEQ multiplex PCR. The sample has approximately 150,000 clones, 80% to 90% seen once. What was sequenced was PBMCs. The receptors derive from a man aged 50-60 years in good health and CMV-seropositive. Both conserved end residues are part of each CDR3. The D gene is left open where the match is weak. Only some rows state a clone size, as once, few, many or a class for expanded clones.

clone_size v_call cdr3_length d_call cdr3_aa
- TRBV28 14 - CASSGGAENTEAFF
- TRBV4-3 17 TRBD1 CASSPYSTDRGSYEQYF
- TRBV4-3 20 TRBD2 CASSQEPSGRAYGYTGELFF
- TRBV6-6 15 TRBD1 CASSYQGAVEGGYTF
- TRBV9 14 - CASSRGQGSSEQYF
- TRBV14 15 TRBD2 CASRGLAGSYNEQFF
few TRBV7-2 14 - CASSFGGDTGELFF
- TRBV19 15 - CASSPRREGISPLHF
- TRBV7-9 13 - CASSIGGLNEQFF
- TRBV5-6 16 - CASSFLTAGSNEKLFF
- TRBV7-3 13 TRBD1 CASSQDRGQPQHF
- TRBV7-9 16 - CASSSSGEKANYGYTF
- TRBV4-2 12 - CASSPGRETPYF
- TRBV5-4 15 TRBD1 CASSPRTGVGETQYF
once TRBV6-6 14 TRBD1 CASSYTGTGPEAFF
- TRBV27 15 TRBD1 CASSFLLQGAYEQYF
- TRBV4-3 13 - CASSQGQYYGYTF
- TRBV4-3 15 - CASSPREWNTGELFF
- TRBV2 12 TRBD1 CASSTGADGYTF
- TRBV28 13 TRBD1 CASVDRAPYEQYF
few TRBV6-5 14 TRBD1 CASSYGTGYTEAFF
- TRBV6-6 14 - CASSRGSAEETQYF
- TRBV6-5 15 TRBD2 CASRISGGSAYEQYF
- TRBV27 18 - CASSLRSHTEGGNQPQHF
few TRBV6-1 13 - CAFEDNDSYEQYF
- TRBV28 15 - CASSLIRGSIHEQYF
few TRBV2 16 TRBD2 CASSDLGEGSSYEQYF
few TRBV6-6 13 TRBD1 CAGNNRGTDTQYF
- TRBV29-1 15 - CSVEDSDTSYNEQFF
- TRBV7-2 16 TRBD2 CASSLATSGGTDTQYF
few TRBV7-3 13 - CASSLGGRETQYF
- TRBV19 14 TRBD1 CASSIQGAAGELFF
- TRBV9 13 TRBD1 CASSVEQGNEQYF
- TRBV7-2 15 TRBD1 CASSLIQGMNTEAFF
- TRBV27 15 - CASTLRAGGVYGYTF